A selection of T cell receptor beta chains follows, all from one sample in a study of cytomegalovirus exposure and HLA in healthy donors. Assay: immunoSEQ multiplex PCR; the TCRdb copy retains only in-frame clones and omits some. The profile shows more than 130,000 clones, about four fifths of them singletons. The sequenced material came from PBMCs. These TCRs come from a man aged 25 to 40 in good health and CMV-seronegative. The CDR3 runs from the conserved cysteine through the conserved F or W. Fields, in order: clone size, J gene, D gene, V gene, CDR3 protein, CDR3 DNA. D genes are given only for firm matches. A clone size is listed for some rows: how often the clone was seen (once, few, many), or a class if it is expanded.

clone size: few; J gene: TRBJ2-7; D gene: TRBD2; V gene: TRBV6-1; CDR3 protein: CASSDRIAGGPLPPYEQYF; CDR3 DNA: TGTGCCAGCAGTGATCGGATCGCGGGGGGGCCTCTCCCCCCCTACGAGCAGTACTTC
clone size: -; J gene: TRBJ1-5; D gene: TRBD1; V gene: TRBV19; CDR3 protein: CASSTHPGGGQPQHF; CDR3 DNA: TGTGCCAGTAGTACCCATCCAGGGGGTGGTCAGCCCCAGCATTTT
clone size: -; J gene: TRBJ2-5; D gene: -; V gene: TRBV7-9; CDR3 protein: CASSLSEASEETQYF; CDR3 DNA: TGTGCCAGCAGCTTAAGTGAGGCTAGCGAAGAGACCCAGTACTTC
clone size: once; J gene: TRBJ2-7; D gene: TRBD2; V gene: TRBV2; CDR3 protein: CASLGGGLPSYEQYF; CDR3 DNA: TGTGCCAGCCTAGGCGGGGGATTACCCTCCTACGAGCAGTACTTC
clone size: -; J gene: TRBJ2-2; D gene: -; V gene: TRBV5-1; CDR3 protein: CASSLQDSTNTGELFF; CDR3 DNA: TGCGCCAGCAGCTTGCAGGACAGCACGAACACCGGGGAGCTGTTTTTT
clone size: -; J gene: TRBJ1-4; D gene: -; V gene: TRBV20-1; CDR3 protein: CSARDREKLFF; CDR3 DNA: TGCAGTGCTAGAGATCGGGAAAAACTGTTTTTT
clone size: -; J gene: TRBJ1-5; D gene: -; V gene: TRBV2; CDR3 protein: CASRLLSNQPQHF; CDR3 DNA: TGTGCCAGCAGGTTATTGAGCAATCAGCCCCAGCATTTT
clone size: once; J gene: TRBJ1-4; D gene: TRBD1; V gene: TRBV2; CDR3 protein: CASSSDRGGEKLFF; CDR3 DNA: TGTGCCAGCAGTTCAGACAGGGGTGGTGAAAAACTGTTTTTT
clone size: once; J gene: TRBJ1-1; D gene: -; V gene: TRBV11-2; CDR3 protein: CAIQNTEAFF; CDR3 DNA: TGTGCCATACAGAACACTGAAGCTTTCTTT
clone size: -; J gene: TRBJ1-4; D gene: -; V gene: TRBV11-2; CDR3 protein: CASSLVATNEKLFF; CDR3 DNA: TGTGCCAGCAGCTTAGTCGCAACTAATGAAAAACTGTTTTTT
clone size: -; J gene: TRBJ2-1; D gene: TRBD2; V gene: TRBV12-5; CDR3 protein: CASGASGGGNEQFF; CDR3 DNA: TGTGCTAGTGGCGCTAGCGGGGGGGGCAATGAGCAGTTCTTC
clone size: few; J gene: TRBJ1-1; D gene: -; V gene: TRBV10-1; CDR3 protein: CASSDQGEAFF; CDR3 DNA: TGCGCCAGCAGTGACCAGGGGGAAGCTTTCTTT
clone size: -; J gene: TRBJ2-3; D gene: TRBD1; V gene: TRBV6-6; CDR3 protein: CASSKDRRLITDTQYF; CDR3 DNA: TGTGCCAGCAGTAAGGACAGGCGACTAATAACAGATACGCAGTATTTT
clone size: -; J gene: TRBJ1-3; D gene: -; V gene: TRBV2; CDR3 protein: CASSETGSGNTIYF; CDR3 DNA: TGTGCCAGCAGTGAAACGGGGAGTGGAAACACCATATATTTT
clone size: -; J gene: TRBJ2-2; D gene: -; V gene: TRBV9; CDR3 protein: CASSETTLIGGHIGERTGELFF; CDR3 DNA: TGTGCCAGCAGCGAAACGACATTGATTGGGGGCCACATCGGGGAGCGCACCGGGGAGCTGTTTTTT
clone size: -; J gene: TRBJ2-3; D gene: TRBD2; V gene: TRBV28; CDR3 protein: CASSSLSGRGRADTQYF; CDR3 DNA: TGTGCCAGCAGTTCCCTTAGCGGGAGGGGGAGAGCAGATACGCAGTATTTT
clone size: -; J gene: TRBJ2-2; D gene: -; V gene: TRBV4-2; CDR3 protein: CASSQDSRTGELFF; CDR3 DNA: TGTGCCAGCAGCCAAGATTCGAGAACCGGGGAGCTGTTTTTT
clone size: -; J gene: TRBJ2-7; D gene: -; V gene: TRBV5-6; CDR3 protein: CASSGAVSYEQYF; CDR3 DNA: TGTGCCAGCAGCGGTGCGGTCTCCTACGAGCAGTACTTC
clone size: once; J gene: TRBJ1-1; D gene: -; V gene: TRBV7-6; CDR3 protein: CASSLSMNTEAFF; CDR3 DNA: TGTGCCAGCAGCTTAAGCATGAACACTGAAGCTTTCTTT
clone size: -; J gene: TRBJ2-2; D gene: -; V gene: TRBV6-1; CDR3 protein: CASSEVLAGGLGELFF; CDR3 DNA: TGTGCCAGCAGTGAAGTATTGGCAGGGGGACTCGGGGAGCTGTTTTTT
clone size: -; J gene: TRBJ1-2; D gene: -; V gene: TRBV6-1; CDR3 protein: CASSPQTAGYTF; CDR3 DNA: TGTGCCAGCAGTCCCCAGACAGCGGGCTACACCTTC
clone size: -; J gene: TRBJ1-6; D gene: TRBD1; V gene: TRBV18; CDR3 protein: CASSPVPGQGMGLHHF; CDR3 DNA: TGTGCCAGCTCACCAGTCCCGGGACAGGGAATGGGTCTCCACCACTTT
clone size: -; J gene: TRBJ1-2; D gene: TRBD1; V gene: TRBV6-6; CDR3 protein: CASSYSGAGGNYGYTF; CDR3 DNA: TGTGCCAGCAGTTACTCGGGGGCAGGGGGCAACTATGGCTACACCTTC
clone size: once; J gene: TRBJ2-1; D gene: TRBD2; V gene: TRBV5-4; CDR3 protein: CASSLVAGGPNEQFF; CDR3 DNA: TGTGCCAGCAGCTTGGTAGCGGGAGGGCCGAATGAGCAGTTCTTC
clone size: -; J gene: TRBJ2-1; D gene: -; V gene: TRBV7-9; CDR3 protein: CASNPGHPSNEQFF; CDR3 DNA: TGTGCCAGCAACCCGGGACACCCGAGCAATGAGCAGTTCTTC
clone size: -; J gene: TRBJ2-2; D gene: TRBD2; V gene: TRBV15; CDR3 protein: CATSRGEGLGFAGELFF; CDR3 DNA: TGTGCCACCAGCAGGGGGGAGGGCCTGGGGTTTGCCGGGGAGCTGTTTTTT
clone size: -; J gene: TRBJ2-7; D gene: TRBD1; V gene: TRBV15; CDR3 protein: CATSRGDRGADEQYF; CDR3 DNA: TGTGCCACCAGCAGGGGGGACAGGGGGGCCGACGAGCAGTACTTC
clone size: -; J gene: TRBJ2-7; D gene: TRBD2; V gene: TRBV11-2; CDR3 protein: CASSPIAGAFYEQYF; CDR3 DNA: TGTGCCAGCAGCCCAATAGCGGGAGCCTTCTACGAGCAGTACTTC
clone size: -; J gene: TRBJ2-7; D gene: TRBD1; V gene: TRBV6-1; CDR3 protein: CASREPGQGAGEQYF; CDR3 DNA: TGTGCCAGCAGAGAGCCGGGACAGGGGGCAGGTGAGCAGTACTTC
clone size: -; J gene: TRBJ1-4; D gene: -; V gene: TRBV5-5; CDR3 protein: CASSLEGEKNEKLFF; CDR3 DNA: TGTGCCAGCAGCTTGGAGGGAGAGAAGAATGAAAAACTGTTTTTT
clone size: few; J gene: TRBJ2-5; D gene: TRBD2; V gene: TRBV5-5; CDR3 protein: CASSTGLVHSQYF; CDR3 DNA: TGTGCCAGCAGCACCGGACTAGTCCATTCCCAGTACTTC
clone size: -; J gene: TRBJ2-3; D gene: -; V gene: TRBV5-6; CDR3 protein: CASSYSDTQYF; CDR3 DNA: TGTGCCAGCAGCTATTCGGATACGCAGTATTTT
clone size: -; J gene: TRBJ2-7; D gene: TRBD1; V gene: TRBV19; CDR3 protein: CASSKGQGVHEQYF; CDR3 DNA: TGTGCCAGTAGTAAAGGACAGGGGGTCCACGAGCAGTACTTC